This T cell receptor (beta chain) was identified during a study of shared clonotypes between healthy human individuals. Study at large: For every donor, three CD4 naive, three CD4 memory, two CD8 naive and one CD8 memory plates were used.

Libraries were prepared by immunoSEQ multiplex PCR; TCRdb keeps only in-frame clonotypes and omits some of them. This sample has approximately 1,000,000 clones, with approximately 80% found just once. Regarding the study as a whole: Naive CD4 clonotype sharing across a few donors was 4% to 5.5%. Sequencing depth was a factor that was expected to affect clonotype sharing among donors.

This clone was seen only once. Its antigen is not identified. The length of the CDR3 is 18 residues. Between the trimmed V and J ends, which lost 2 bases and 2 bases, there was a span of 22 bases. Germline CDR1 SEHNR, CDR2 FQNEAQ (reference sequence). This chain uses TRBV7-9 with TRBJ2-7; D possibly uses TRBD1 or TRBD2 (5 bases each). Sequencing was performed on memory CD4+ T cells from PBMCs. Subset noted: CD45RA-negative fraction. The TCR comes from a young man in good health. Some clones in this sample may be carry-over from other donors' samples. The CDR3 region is CASSLTLGTDRFPYEQYF. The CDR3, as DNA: TGTGCCAGCAGCTTAACCTTGGGGACGGATCGTTTTCCCTACGAGCAGTACTTC.